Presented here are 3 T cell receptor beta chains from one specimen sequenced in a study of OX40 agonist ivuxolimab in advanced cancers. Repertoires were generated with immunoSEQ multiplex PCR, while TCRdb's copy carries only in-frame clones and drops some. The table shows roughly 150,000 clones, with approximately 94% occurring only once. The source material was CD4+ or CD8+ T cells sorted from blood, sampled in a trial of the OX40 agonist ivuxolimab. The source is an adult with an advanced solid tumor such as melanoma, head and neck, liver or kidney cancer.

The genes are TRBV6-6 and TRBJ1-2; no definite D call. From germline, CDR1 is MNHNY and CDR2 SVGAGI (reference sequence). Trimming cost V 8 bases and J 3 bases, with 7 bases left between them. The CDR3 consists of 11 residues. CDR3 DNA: TGTGCCAGCGGTCGGGACTATGGCTACACCTTC. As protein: CASGRDYGYTF.

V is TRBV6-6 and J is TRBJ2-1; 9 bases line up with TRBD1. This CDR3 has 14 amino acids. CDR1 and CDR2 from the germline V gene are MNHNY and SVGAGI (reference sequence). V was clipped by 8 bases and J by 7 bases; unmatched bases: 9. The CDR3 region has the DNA TGTGCCAGCTCTGGGACAGGGAAGGTGAATGAGCAGTTCTTC. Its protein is CASSGTGKVNEQFF.

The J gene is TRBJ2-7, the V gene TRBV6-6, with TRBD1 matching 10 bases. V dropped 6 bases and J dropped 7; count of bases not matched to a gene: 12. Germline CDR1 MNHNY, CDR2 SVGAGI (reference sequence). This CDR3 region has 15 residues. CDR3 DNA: TGTGCCAGCAGACTCCCCGGGACAGGGGCTGGGGAGCAGTACTTC. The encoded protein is CASRLPGTGAGEQYF.